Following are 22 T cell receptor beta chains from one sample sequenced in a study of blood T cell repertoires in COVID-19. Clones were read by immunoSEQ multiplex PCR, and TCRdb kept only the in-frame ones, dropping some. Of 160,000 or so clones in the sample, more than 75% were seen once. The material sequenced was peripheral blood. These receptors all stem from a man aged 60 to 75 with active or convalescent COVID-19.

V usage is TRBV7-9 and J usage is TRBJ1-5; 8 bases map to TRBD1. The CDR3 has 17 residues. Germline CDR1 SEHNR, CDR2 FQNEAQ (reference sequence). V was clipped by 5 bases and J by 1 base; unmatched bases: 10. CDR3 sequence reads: CASSPMTGDGSNQPQHF. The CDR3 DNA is TGTGCCAGCAGCCCGATGACAGGGGATGGAAGCAATCAGCCCCAGCATTTT.

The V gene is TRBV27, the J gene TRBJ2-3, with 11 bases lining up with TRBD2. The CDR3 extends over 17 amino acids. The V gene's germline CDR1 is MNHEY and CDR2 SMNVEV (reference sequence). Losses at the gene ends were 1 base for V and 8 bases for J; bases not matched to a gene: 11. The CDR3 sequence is CASSLFLAGGLAATQYF. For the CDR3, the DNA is TGTGCCAGCAGTTTATTCCTAGCGGGGGGCCTCGCCGCTACGCAGTATTTT.

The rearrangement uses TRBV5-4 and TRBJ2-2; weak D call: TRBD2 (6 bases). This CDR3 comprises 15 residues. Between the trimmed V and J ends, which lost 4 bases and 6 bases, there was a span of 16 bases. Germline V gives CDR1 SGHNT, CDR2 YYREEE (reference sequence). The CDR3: CASSVPGGVAGELFF. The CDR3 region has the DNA TGTGCCAGCAGCGTACCCGGAGGGGTCGCCGGGGAGCTGTTTTTT.

The CDR3 loop is CASSTRRTDMNTEAFF. CDR3 sequence (DNA): TGTGCCAGCAGCACCCGACGGACAGATATGAACACTGAAGCTTTCTTT. This chain joins TRBV11-2 and TRBJ1-1, with D possibly being TRBD1 (6 bases). The germline V gene has CDR1 SGHAT and CDR2 FQNNGV. The V gene lost 5 bases and the J gene lost 0 bases, with 16 bases spanning the gap. The CDR3 sequence is 16 residues long.

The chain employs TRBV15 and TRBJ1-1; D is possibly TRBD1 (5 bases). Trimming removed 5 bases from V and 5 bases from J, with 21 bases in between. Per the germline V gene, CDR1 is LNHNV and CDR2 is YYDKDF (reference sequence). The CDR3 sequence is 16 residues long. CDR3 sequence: CATSPLPAGVGTEAFF. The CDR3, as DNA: TGTGCCACCAGCCCACTTCCCGCGGGGGTAGGGACTGAAGCTTTCTTT.

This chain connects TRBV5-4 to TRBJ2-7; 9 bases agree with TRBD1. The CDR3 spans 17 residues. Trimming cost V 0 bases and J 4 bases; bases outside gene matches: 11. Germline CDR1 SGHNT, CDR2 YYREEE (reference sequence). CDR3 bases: TGTGCCAGCAGCTTGGGGGGGTCCGGGACAGGGAGGTACGAGCAGTACTTC. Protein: CASSLGGSGTGRYEQYF.

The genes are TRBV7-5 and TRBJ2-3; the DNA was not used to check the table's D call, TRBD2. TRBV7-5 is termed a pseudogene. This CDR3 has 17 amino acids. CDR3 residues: CVRSSPGIATVRDTQYF. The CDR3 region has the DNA TGTGTCAGAAGCTCGCCCGGGATCGCTACCGTCAGGGATACGCAGTATTTT.

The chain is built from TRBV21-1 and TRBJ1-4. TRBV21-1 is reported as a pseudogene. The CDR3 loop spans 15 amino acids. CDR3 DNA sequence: TGTGCCAGCAGCAAAGCCCCTAAGCTTAATGAAAAACTGTTTTTT. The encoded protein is CASSKAPKLNEKLFF.

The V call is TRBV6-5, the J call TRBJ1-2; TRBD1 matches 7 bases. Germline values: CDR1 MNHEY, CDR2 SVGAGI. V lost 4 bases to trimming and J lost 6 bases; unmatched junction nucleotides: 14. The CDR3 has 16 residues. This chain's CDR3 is CASSSADTGARHGYTF. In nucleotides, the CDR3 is TGTGCCAGCAGTTCCGCTGACACAGGGGCCAGACATGGCTACACCTTC.

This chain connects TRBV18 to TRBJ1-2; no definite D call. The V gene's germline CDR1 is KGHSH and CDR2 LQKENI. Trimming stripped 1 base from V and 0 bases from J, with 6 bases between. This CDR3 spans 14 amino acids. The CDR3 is CASSPLHTNYGYTF. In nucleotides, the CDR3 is TGTGCCAGCTCACCACTCCACACTAACTATGGCTACACCTTC.

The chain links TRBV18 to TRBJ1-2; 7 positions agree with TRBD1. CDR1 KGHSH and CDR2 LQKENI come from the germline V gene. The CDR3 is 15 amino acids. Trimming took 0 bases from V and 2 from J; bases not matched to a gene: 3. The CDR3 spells CASSPPTGTNYGYTF. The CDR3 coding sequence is TGTGCCAGCTCACCACCGACAGGGACAAACTATGGCTACACCTTC.

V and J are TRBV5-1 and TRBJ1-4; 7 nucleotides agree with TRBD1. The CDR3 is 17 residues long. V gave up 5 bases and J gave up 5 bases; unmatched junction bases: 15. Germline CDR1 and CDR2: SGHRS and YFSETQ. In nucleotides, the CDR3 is TGCGCCAGCAGTCGGGACAGTCGGTCGGCACTGAATGAAAAACTGTTTTTT. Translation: CASSRDSRSALNEKLFF. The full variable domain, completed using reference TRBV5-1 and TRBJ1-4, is KAGVTQTPRYLIKTRGQQVTLSCSPISGHRSVSWYQQTPGQGLQFLFEYFSETQRNKGNFPGRFSGRQFSNSRSEMNVSTLELGDSALYLCASSRDSRSALNEKLFFGSGTQLSVL.

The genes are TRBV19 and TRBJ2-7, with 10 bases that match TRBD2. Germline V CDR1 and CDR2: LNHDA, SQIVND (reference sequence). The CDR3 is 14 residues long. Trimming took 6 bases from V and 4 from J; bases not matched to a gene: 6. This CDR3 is CASSSNSGRYEQYF. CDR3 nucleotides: TGTGCCAGTAGCTCTAATAGCGGGAGGTACGAGCAGTACTTC.

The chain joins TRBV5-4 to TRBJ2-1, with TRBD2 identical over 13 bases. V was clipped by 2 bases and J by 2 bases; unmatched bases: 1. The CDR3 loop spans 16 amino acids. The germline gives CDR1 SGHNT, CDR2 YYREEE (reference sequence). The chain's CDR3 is CASSLGLAGAYNEQFF. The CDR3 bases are TGTGCCAGCAGCTTAGGACTAGCGGGGGCCTACAATGAGCAGTTCTTC.

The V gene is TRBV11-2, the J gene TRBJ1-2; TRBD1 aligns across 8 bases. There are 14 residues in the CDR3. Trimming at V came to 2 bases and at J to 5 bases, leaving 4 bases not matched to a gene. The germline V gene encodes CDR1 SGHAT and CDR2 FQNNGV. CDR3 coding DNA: TGTGCCAGCAGCTTATCAACAGGGGGTTATGGCTACACCTTC. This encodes CASSLSTGGYGYTF.

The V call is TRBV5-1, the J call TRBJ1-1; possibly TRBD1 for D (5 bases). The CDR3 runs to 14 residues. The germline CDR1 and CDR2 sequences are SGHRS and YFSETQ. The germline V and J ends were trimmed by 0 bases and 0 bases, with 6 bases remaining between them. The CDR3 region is CASSLDRLNTEAFF. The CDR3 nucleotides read TGCGCCAGCAGCTTGGACAGGTTGAACACTGAAGCTTTCTTT.

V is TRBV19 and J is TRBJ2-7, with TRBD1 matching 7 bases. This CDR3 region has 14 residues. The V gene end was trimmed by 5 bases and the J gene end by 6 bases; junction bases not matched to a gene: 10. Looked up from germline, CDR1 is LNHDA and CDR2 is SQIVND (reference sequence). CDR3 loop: CASSLAPGGLEQYF. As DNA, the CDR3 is TGTGCCAGTAGTTTGGCGCCAGGGGGTCTCGAGCAGTACTTC.

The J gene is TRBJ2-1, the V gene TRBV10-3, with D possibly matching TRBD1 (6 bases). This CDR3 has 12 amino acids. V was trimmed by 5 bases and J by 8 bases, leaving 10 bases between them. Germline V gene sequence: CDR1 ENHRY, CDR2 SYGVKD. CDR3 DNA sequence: TGTGCCATCAGTCTGGACAGTTATGAGCAGTTCTTC. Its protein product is CAISLDSYEQFF.

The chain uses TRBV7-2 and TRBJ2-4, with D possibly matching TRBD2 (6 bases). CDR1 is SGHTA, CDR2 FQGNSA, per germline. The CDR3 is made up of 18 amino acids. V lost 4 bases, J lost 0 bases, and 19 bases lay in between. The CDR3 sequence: CASSSHLAGSLAKNIQYF. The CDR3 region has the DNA TGTGCCAGCAGCTCCCACCTGGCGGGGAGTCTAGCCAAAAACATTCAGTACTTC. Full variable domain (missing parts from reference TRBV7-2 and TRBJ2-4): GAGVSQSPSNKVTEKGKDVELRCDPISGHTALYWYRQSLGQGLEFLIYFQGNSAPDKSGLPSDRFSAERTGGSVSTLTIQRTQQEDSAVYLCASSSHLAGSLAKNIQYFGAGTRLSVL.

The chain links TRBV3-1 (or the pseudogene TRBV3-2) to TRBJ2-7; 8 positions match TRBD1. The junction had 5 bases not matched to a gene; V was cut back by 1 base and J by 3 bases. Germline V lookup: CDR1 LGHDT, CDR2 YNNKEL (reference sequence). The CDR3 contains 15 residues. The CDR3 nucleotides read TGTGCCAGCAGCCAAGGTCCGGGACAGGTCTACGAGCAGTACTTC. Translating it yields CASSQGPGQVYEQYF.

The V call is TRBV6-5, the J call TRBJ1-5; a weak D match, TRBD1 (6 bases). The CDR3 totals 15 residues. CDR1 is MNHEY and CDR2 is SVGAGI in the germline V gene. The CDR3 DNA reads TGTACAACCGAGGGGGAGGGAGGCGGCAATCAGCCCCAGCATTTT. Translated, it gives CTTEGEGGGNQPQHF.

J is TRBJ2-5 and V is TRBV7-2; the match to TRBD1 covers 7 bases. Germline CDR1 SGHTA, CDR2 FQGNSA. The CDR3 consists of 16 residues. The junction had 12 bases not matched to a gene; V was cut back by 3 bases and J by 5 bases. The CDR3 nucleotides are TGTGCCAGCAGCTTGATCCAAAGGGGGCCCCTGGAGACCCAGTACTTC. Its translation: CASSLIQRGPLETQYF.